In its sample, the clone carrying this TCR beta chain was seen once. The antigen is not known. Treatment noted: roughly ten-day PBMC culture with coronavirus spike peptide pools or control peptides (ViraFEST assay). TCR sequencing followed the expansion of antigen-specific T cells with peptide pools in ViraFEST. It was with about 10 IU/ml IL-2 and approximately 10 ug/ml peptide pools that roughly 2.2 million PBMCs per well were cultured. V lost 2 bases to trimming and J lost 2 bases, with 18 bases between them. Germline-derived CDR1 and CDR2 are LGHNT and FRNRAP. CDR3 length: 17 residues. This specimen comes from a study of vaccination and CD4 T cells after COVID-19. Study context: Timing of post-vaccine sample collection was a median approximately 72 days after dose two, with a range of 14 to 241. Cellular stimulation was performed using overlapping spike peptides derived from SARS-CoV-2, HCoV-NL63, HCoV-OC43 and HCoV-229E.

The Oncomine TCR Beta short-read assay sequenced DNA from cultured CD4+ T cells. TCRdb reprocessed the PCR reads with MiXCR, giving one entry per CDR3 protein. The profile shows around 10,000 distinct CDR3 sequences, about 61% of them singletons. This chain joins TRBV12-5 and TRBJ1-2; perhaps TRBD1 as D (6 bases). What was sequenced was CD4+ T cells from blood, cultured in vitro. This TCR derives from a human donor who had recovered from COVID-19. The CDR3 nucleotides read TGTGCTAGTGGTTTGCAGTTGACCGGGACACCGAACTATGGCTACACCTTC. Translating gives CASGLQLTGTPNYGYTF.